This T cell receptor (beta chain) was captured in a study of CD8 T cells in ankylosing spondylitis. In this sample, this clonotype turned up many times. By quantitative 5'-RACE with molecular barcodes, the TCR beta libraries were made. One entry per CDR3 protein, called by TCRdb with MiXCR from the 5' RACE reads. This sample has about 140,000 distinct CDR3 sequences, with roughly 7.7% found just once. In germline, CDR1 is LGHNA, CDR2 YSLEER. The CDR3 covers 13 residues. Trimming stripped 4 bases from V and 0 bases from J, with 3 bases between. The genes are TRBV4-3 and TRBJ2-2; no definite D call. This receptor was identified in a male donor with ankylosing spondylitis. Sequencing used synovial fluid, either unsorted or a sorted T cell fraction (not recorded which). CDR3 loop: CASSPSNTGELFF. The CDR3 nucleotides are TGCGCCAGCAGCCCCTCGAACACCGGGGAGCTGTTTTTT.